What follows describes a single T cell receptor beta chain. This sample stems from a study of glioma-infiltrating T cells after dendritic cell vaccination. This CDR3 comprises 15 residues. Germline CDR1 is SEHNR and CDR2 is FQNEAQ (reference sequence). V was trimmed by 3 bases and J by 5 bases, leaving 16 bases between them. The PCR used 60 V beta and 13 J beta primers. The data were produced by immunoSEQ multiplex PCR, yet TCRdb's version contains in-frame clones alone and is incomplete. The table has tens of thousands of clones, 85% seen once. The time point denotes: after dendritic cell vaccination, including at tumor progression/relapse. Blood PBMC samples: pre-vaccination, two weeks post third vaccination, and at tumor progression.

The V gene is TRBV7-9, the J gene TRBJ1-1; D is ambiguous. The material was blood, obtained after dendritic cell vaccination. The sequence came from a human donor with glioblastoma. For the CDR3, the DNA is TGTGCCAGCAGCTTGCCGACTAGGTTGCGGACTGAAGCTTTCTTT. Protein sequence: CASSLPTRLRTEAFF.